This record concerns one T cell receptor (beta chain) sequence. This sample was included in a study of blood T cell repertoires in COVID-19. The wider study: The United States, Italy and Spain supplied acute and convalescent COVID-19 samples.

Per the germline V gene, CDR1 is MNHNY and CDR2 is SVGAGI (reference sequence). Deletions cut 5 bases from V and 9 bases from J, with 11 bases between. CDR3 length equals 13 residues. How the authors handled the data: Scientists estimated how many nucleated cells there were by amplifying reference gene primers. Clones were sequenced by immunoSEQ multiplex PCR, and TCRdb holds only the in-frame ones, with some missing. That table furnishes V, J and clone size, whereas the DNA furnished D and trimming. The table has fewer than 300,000 clones, approximately 84% seen once; the top ten hold more than 1.1%.

The chain couples TRBV6-6 to TRBJ1-6, with D perhaps matching TRBD1 (6 bases). This TCR derives from a human donor with COVID-19, enrolled during active disease. The donor label of this sample is uncertain. Sample: peripheral blood. The CDR3, as DNA: TGTGCCAGCAGTAGCCGGGACATTTCACCCCTCCACTTT. It encodes CASSSRDISPLHF.